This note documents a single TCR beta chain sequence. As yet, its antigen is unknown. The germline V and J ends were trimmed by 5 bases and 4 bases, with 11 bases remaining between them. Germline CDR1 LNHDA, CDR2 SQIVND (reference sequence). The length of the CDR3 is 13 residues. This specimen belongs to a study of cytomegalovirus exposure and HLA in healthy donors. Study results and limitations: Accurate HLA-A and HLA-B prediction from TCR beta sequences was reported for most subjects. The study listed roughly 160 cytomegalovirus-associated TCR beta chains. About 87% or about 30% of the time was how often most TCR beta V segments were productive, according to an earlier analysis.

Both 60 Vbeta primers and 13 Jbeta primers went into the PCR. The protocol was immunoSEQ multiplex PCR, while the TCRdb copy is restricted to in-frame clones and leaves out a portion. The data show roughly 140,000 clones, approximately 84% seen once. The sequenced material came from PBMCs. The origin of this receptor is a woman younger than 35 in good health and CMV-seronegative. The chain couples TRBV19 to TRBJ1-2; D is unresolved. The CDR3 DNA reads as TGTGCCAGTAGTTCAGGAGGGTTCTATGGCTACACCTTC. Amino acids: CASSSGGFYGYTF.